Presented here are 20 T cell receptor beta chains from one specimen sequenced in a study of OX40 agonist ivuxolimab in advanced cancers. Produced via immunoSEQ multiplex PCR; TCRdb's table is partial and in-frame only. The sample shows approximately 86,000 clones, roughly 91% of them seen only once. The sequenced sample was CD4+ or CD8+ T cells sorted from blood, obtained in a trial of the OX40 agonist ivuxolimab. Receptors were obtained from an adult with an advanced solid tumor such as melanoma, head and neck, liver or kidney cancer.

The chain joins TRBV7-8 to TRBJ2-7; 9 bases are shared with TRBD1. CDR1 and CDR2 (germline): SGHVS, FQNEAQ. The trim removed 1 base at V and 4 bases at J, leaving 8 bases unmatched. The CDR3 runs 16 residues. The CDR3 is CASSLGSSGQGYEQYF. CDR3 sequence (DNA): TGTGCCAGCAGCTTAGGGTCCTCTGGACAGGGGTACGAGCAGTACTTC.

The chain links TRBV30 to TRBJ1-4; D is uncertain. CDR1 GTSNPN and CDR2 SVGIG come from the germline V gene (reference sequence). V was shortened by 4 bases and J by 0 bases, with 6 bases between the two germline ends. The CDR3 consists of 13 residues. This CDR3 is CAWTRTTNEKLFF. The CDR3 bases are TGTGCCTGGACCAGGACAACTAATGAAAAACTGTTTTTT.

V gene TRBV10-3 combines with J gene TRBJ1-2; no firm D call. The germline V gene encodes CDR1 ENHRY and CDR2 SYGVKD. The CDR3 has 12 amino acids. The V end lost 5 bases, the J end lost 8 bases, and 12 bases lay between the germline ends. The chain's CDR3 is CAISSTEGGYTF. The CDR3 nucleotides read TGTGCCATCAGTAGTACAGAAGGGGGCTACACCTTC.

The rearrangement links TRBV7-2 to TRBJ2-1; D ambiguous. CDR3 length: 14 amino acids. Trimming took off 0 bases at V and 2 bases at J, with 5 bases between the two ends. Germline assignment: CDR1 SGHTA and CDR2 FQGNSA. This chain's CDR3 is CASSLAKTYNEQFF. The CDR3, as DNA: TGTGCCAGCAGCTTAGCGAAGACCTACAATGAGCAGTTCTTC.

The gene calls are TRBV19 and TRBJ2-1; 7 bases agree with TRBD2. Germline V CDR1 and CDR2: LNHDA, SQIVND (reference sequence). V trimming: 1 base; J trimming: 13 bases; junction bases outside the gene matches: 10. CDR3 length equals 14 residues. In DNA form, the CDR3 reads TGTGCCAGTAGTATAGGCGGGGGTGGCAGGGACCAGTTCTTC. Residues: CASSIGGGGRDQFF. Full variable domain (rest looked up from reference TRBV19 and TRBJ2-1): DGGITQSPKYLFRKEGQNVTLSCEQNLNHDAMYWYRQDPGQGLRLIYYSQIVNDFQKGDIAEGYSVSREKKESFPLTVTSAQKNPTAFYLCASSIGGGGRDQFFGPGTRLTVL.

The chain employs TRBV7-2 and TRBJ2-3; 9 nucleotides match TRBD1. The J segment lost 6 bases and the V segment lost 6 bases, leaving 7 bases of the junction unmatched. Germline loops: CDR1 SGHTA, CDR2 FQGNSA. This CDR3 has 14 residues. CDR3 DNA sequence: TGTGCCAGCAGTTCTACAGGGGGCAGGGATACGCAGTATTTT. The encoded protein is CASSSTGGRDTQYF.

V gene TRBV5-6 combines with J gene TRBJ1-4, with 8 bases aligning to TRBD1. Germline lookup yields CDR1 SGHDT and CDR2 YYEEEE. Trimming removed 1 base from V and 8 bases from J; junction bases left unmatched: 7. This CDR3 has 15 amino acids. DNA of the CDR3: TGTGCCAGCAGCTTGAGGGGGACAGGTCTAGAAAAACTGTTTTTT. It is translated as CASSLRGTGLEKLFF.

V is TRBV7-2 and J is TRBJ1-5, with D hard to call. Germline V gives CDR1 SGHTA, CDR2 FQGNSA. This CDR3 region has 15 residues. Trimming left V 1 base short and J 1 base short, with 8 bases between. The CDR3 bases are TGTGCCAGCAGCTTAGGAGACACCAGCAATCAGCCCCAGCATTTT. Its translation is CASSLGDTSNQPQHF.

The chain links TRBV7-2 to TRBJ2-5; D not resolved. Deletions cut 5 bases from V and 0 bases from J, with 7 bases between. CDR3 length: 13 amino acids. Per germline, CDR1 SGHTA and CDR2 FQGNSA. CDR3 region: CASSPYNQETQYF. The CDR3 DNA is TGTGCCAGCAGCCCCTACAACCAAGAGACCCAGTACTTC.

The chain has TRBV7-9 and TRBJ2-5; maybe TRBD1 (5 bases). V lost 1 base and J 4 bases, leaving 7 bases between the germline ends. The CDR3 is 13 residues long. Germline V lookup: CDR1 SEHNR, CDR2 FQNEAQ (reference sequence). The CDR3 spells CASSLVRVETQYF. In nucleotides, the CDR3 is TGTGCCAGCAGCTTAGTCAGGGTAGAGACCCAGTACTTC.

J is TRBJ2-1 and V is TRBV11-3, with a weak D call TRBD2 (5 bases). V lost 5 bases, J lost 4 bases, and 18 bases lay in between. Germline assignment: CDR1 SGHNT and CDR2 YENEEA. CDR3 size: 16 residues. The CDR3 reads CASSQDNGVPYNEQFF. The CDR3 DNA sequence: TGTGCCAGCAGCCAAGATAACGGGGTACCATACAATGAGCAGTTCTTC.

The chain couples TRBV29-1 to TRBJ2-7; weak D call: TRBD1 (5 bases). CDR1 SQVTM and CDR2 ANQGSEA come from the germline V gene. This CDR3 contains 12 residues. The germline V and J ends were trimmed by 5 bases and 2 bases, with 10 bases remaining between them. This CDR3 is CSVYIGAYEQYF. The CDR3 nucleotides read TGCAGCGTTTATATAGGGGCCTACGAGCAGTACTTC.

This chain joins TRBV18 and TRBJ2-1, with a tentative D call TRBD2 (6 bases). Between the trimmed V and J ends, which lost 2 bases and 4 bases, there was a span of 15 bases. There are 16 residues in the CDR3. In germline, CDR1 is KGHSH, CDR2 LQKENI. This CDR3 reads CASSPGRRASYNEQFF. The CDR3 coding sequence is TGTGCCAGCTCACCAGGGAGGAGGGCATCTTACAATGAGCAGTTCTTC.

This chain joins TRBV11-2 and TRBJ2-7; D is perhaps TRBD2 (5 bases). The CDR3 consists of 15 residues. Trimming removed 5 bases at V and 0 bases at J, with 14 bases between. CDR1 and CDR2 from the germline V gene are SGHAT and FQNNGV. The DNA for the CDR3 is TGTGCCAGCAGCCCCCAAGCGGCCAGCTCCTACGAGCAGTACTTC. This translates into CASSPQAASSYEQYF.

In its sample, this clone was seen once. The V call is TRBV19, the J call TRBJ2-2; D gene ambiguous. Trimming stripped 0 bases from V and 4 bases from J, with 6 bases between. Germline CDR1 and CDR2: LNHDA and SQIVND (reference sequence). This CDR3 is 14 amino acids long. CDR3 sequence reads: CASSIDLLTGELFF. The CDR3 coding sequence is TGTGCCAGTAGTATAGATCTACTCACCGGGGAGCTGTTTTTT.

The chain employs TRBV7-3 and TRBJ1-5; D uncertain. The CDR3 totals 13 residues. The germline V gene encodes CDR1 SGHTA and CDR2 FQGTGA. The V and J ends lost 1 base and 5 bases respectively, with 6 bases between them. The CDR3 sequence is CASSLSADQPQHF. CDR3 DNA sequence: TGTGCCAGCAGCTTAAGCGCGGATCAGCCCCAGCATTTT.

For the CDR3, the DNA is TGTGCCAGCAGGTATACAGGGCAGATTAACTATGGCTACACCTTC. This encodes CASRYTGQINYGYTF. This chain joins TRBV28 and TRBJ1-2; D perhaps matches TRBD1 (6 bases). CDR1 and CDR2 (germline): MDHEN, SYDVKM. V dropped 6 bases and J dropped 1 base, with 15 bases sitting between them. The CDR3 totals 15 residues.

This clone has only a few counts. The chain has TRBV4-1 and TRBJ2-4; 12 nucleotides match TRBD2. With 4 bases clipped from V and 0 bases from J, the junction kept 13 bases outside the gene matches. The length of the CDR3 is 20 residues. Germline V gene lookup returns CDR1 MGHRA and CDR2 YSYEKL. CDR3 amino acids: CASSPSRWTSGTLAKNIQYF. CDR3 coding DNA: TGCGCCAGCAGCCCTAGCAGATGGACTAGCGGGACCTTAGCCAAAAACATTCAGTACTTC.

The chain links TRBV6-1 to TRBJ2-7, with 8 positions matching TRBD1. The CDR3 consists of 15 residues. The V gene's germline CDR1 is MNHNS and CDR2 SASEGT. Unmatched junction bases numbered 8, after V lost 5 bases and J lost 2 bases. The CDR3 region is CASSQGTDRAYEQYF. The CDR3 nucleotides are TGTGCCAGCAGTCAAGGAACGGACAGGGCCTACGAGCAGTACTTC.

As DNA, the CDR3 is TGTGCCAGCAGCCAGCTACAGGGGGCCCCGGGTGAGCAGTTCTTC. Translated, it gives CASSQLQGAPGEQFF. The V gene is TRBV5-4, the J gene TRBJ2-1; TRBD1 matches 9 bases. J was trimmed by 9 bases and V by 4 bases; bases with no gene match: 11. Germline V gene data show CDR1 as SGHNT and CDR2 as YYREEE (reference sequence). The CDR3 extends over 15 amino acids.